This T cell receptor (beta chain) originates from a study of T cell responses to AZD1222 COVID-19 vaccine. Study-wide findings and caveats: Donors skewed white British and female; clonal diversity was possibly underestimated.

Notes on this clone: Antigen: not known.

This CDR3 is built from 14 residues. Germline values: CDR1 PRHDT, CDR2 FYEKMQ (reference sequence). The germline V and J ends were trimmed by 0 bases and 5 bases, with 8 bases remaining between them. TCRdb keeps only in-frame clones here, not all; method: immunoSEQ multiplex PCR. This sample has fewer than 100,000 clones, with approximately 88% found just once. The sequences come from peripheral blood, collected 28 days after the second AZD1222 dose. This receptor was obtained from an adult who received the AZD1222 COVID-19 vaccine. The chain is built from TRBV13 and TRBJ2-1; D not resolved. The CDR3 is CASSLGTDHNEQFF. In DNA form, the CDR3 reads TGTGCCAGCAGCTTAGGGACGGACCACAATGAGCAGTTCTTC.